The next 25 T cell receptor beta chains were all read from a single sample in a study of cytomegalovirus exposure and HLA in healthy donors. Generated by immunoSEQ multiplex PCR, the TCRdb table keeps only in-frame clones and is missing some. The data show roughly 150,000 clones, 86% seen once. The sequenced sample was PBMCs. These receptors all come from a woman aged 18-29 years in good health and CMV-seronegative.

CDR3 sequence reads: CASSVDAVGSSPLHF. The CDR3 DNA follows: TGTGCCAGCAGCGTAGATGCGGTTGGCAGTTCACCCCTCCACTTT. The chain recombines TRBV9 with TRBJ1-6; no firm D call. The CDR3 totals 15 residues. The germline V and J ends were trimmed by 0 bases and 9 bases, with 13 bases remaining between them. The germline V gene encodes CDR1 SGDLS and CDR2 YYNGEE.

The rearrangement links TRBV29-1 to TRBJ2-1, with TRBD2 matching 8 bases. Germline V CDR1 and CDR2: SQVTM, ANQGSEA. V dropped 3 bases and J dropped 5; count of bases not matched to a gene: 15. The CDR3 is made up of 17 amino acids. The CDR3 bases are TGCAGCGTTGAGATTCCCCGACTAGCGTGGAGGGACAATGAGCAGTTCTTC. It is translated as CSVEIPRLAWRDNEQFF.

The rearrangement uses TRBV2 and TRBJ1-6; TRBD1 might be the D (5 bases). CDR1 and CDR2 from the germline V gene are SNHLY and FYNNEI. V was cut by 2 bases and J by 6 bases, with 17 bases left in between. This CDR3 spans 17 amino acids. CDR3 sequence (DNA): TGTGCCAGCAGTGAAATAGGAGGGGCGCTCATTAATTCACCCCTCCACTTT. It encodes CASSEIGGALINSPLHF.

CDR3 sequence (DNA): TGTGCCAGCAGCTTGGGACAGTGGCTCGATGGCTACACCTTC. Protein sequence: CASSLGQWLDGYTF. The chain is built from TRBV7-9 and TRBJ1-2; TRBD1 aligns across 7 bases. V shed 3 bases and J 6 bases; nucleotides not matched to a gene: 7. This CDR3 has 14 residues. Per germline, CDR1 SEHNR and CDR2 FQNEAQ (reference sequence).

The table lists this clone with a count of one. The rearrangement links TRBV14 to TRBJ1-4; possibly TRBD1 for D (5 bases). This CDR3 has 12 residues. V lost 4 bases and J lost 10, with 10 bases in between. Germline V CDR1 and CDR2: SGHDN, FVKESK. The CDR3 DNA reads TGTGCCAGCAGCCCGCCGGGGGGAAAACTGTTTTTT. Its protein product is CASSPPGGKLFF.

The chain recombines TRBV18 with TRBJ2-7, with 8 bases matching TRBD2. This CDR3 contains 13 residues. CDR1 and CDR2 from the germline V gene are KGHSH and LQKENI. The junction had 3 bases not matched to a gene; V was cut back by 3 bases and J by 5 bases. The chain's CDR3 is CASSPGLGDEQYF. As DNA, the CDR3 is TGTGCCAGCTCACCGGGACTAGGTGACGAGCAGTACTTC.

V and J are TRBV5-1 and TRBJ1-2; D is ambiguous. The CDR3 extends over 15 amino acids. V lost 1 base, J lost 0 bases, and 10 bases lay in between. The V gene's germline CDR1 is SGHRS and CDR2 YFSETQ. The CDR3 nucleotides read TGCGCCAGCAGCTTGCCAGGATCCTCTAACTATGGCTACACCTTC. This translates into CASSLPGSSNYGYTF.

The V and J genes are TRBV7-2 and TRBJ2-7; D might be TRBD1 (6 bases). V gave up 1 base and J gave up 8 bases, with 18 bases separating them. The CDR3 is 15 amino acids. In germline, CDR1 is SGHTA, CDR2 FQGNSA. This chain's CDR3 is CASSLGQDRPTKQYF. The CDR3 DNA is TGTGCCAGCAGCTTAGGTCAGGACAGACCTACGAAGCAGTACTTC.

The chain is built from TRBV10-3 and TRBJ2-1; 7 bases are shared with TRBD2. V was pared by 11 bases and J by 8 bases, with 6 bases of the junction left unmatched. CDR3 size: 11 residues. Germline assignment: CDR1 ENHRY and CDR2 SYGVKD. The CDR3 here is CAVRTSYEQFF. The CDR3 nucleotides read TGTGCCGTACGGACTAGTTATGAGCAGTTCTTC.

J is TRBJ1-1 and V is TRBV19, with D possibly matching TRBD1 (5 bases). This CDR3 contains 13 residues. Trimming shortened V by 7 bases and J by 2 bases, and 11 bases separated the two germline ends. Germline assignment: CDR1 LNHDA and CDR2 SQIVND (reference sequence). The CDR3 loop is CASMRQRNTEAFF. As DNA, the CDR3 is TGTGCCAGTATGAGACAGAGAAACACTGAAGCTTTCTTT.

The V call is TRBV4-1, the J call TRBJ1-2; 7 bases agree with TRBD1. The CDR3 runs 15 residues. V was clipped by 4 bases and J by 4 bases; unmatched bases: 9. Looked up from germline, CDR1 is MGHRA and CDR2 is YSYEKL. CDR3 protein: CASSPDRDGFYGYTF. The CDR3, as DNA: TGCGCCAGCAGCCCCGACAGGGATGGGTTCTATGGCTACACCTTC.

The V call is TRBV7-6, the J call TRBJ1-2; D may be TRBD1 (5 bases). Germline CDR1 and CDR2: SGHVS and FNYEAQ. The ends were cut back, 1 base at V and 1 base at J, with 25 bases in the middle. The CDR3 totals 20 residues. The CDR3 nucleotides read TGTGCCAGCAGCTTAGATCCCACGCAGGGCCCAATCGGTTTTAACTATGGCTACACCTTC. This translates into CASSLDPTQGPIGFNYGYTF.

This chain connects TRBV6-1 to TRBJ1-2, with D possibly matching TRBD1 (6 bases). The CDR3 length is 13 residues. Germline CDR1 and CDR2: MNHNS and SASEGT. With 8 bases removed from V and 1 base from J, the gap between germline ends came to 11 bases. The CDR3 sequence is CASSGQLNYGYTF. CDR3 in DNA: TGTGCCAGCTCCGGACAGCTTAACTATGGCTACACCTTC.

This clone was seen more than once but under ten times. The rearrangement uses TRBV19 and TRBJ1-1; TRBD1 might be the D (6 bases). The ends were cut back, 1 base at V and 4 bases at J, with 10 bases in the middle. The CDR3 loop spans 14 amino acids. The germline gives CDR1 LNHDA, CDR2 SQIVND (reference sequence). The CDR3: CASSIGQESTEAFF. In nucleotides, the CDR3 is TGTGCCAGTAGTATAGGACAGGAGAGCACTGAAGCTTTCTTT.

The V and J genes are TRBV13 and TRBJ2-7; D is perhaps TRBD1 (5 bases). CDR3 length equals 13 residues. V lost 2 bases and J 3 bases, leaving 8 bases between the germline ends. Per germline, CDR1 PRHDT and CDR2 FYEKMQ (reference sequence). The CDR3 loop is CASSLLQDYEQYF. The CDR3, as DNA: TGTGCCAGCAGCTTATTACAGGACTACGAGCAGTACTTC.

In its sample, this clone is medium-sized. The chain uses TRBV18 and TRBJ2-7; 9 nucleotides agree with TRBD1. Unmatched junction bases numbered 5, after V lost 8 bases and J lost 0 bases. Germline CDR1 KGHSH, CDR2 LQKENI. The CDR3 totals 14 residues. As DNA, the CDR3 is TGTGCCAGCGGGGGGACAGGGAACTCCTACGAGCAGTACTTC. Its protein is CASGGTGNSYEQYF.

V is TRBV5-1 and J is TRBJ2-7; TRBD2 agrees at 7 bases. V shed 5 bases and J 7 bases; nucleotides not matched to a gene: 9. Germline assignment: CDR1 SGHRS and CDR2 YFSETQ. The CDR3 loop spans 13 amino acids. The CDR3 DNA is TGCGCCAGCAGGGGACTATTAGAGTGGGAGCAGTACTTC. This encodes CASRGLLEWEQYF.

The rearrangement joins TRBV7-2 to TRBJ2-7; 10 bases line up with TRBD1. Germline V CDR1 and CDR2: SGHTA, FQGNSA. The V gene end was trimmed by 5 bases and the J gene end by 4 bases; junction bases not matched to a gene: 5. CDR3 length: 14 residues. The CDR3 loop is CASSLGQGGYEQYF. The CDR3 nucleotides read TGTGCCAGCAGCCTCGGACAGGGGGGTTACGAGCAGTACTTC.

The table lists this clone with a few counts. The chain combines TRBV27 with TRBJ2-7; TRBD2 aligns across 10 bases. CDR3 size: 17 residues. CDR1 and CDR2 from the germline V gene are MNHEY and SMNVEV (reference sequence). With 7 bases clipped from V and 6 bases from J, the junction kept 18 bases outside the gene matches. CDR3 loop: CASTPSGGAFRRGEQYF. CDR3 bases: TGTGCCAGCACCCCAAGCGGGGGGGCGTTCCGGCGCGGCGAGCAGTACTTC.

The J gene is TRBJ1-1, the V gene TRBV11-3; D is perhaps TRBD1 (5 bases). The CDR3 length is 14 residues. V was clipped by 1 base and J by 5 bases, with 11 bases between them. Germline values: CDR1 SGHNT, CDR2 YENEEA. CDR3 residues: CASSLAGEWTEAFF. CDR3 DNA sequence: TGTGCCAGCAGCTTAGCGGGGGAGTGGACTGAAGCTTTCTTT. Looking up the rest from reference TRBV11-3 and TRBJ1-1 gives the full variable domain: EAGVVQSPRYKIIEKKQPVAFWCNPISGHNTLYWYLQNLGQGPELLIRYENEEAVDDSQLPKDRFSAERLKGVDSTLKIQPAELGDSAVYLCASSLAGEWTEAFFGQGTRLTVV.

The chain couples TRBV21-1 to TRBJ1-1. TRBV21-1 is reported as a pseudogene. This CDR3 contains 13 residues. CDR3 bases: TGTGCCAGCAGCATGGAGGGCCCCACTGAAGCTTTCTTT. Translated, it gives CASSMEGPTEAFF.

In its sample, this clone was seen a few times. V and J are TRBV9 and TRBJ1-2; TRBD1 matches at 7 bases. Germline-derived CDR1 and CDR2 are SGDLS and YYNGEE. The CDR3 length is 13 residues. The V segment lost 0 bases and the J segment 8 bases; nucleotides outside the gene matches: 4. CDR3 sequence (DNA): TGTGCCAGCAGCGTAGTGTCGGACAGGGGCTACACCTTC. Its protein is CASSVVSDRGYTF.

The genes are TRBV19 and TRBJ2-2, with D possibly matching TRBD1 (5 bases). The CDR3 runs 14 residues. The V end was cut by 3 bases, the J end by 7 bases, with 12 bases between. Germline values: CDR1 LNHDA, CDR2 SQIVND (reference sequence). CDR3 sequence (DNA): TGTGCCAGTAGTATCGGTCAGGGCGGCGGGGAGCTGTTTTTT. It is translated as CASSIGQGGGELFF.

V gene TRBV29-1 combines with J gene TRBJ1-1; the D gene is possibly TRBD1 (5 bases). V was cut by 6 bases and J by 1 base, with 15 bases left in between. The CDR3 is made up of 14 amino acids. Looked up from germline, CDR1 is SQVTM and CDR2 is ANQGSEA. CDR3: CSVFVGDWNTEAFF. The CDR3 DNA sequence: TGCAGCGTATTCGTAGGGGACTGGAACACTGAAGCTTTCTTT.

The CDR3 DNA is TGTGCCAGCGTTTCGGGACAGGGATATGGCTACACCTTC. This codes for CASVSGQGYGYTF. The chain uses TRBV2 and TRBJ1-2; 9 bases agree with TRBD1. With 8 bases clipped from V and 5 bases from J, the junction kept 6 bases outside the gene matches. Germline CDR1 SNHLY, CDR2 FYNNEI. This CDR3 spans 13 amino acids.